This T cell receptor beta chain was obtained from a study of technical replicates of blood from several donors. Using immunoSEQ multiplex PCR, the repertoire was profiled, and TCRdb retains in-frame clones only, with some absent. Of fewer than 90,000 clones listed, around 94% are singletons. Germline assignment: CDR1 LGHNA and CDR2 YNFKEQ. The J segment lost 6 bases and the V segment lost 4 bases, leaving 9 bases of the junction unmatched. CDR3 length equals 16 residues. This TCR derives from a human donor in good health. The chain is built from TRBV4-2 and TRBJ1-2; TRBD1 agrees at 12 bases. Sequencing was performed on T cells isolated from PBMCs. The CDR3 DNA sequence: TGTGCCAGCAGCCCTCAAGCCGGGACAGGGGGCGATGGCTACACCTTC. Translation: CASSPQAGTGGDGYTF.